Below, 18 T cell receptor beta chains from the same sample are listed, as sequenced in a study of OX40 agonist ivuxolimab in advanced cancers. The assay was immunoSEQ multiplex PCR, and TCRdb's table has in-frame clones only and misses some. Of about 80,000 clones in the sample, around 86% are singletons; the top ten hold around 2%. The sequencing used CD4+ or CD8+ T cells sorted from blood, collected in a trial of the OX40 agonist ivuxolimab. The receptors here all came from an adult with an advanced solid tumor such as melanoma, head and neck, liver or kidney cancer.

V usage is TRBV7-9 and J usage is TRBJ1-1; possible D gene TRBD1, 6 bases. Germline loops: CDR1 SEHNR, CDR2 FQNEAQ (reference sequence). The CDR3 runs to 14 residues. The V end was cut by 0 bases, the J end by 5 bases, with 10 bases between. The CDR3 nucleotides are TGTGCCAGCAGCTTAGCGGGGGCCCTAACTGAAGCTTTCTTT. Amino acid sequence: CASSLAGALTEAFF.

J is TRBJ2-2 and V is TRBV7-9, with TRBD1 matching 7 bases. Per germline, CDR1 SEHNR and CDR2 FQNEAQ (reference sequence). V dropped 5 bases and J dropped 4; count of bases not matched to a gene: 10. The CDR3 contains 16 residues. The CDR3 loop is CASSAGQVKGTGELFF. CDR3 DNA: TGTGCCAGCAGCGCAGGACAGGTTAAGGGCACCGGGGAGCTGTTTTTT. Drawing the rest from reference TRBV7-9 and TRBJ2-2, the complete variable domain is DTGVSQNPRHKITKRGQNVTFRCDPISEHNRLYWYRQTLGQGPEFLTYFQNEAQLEKSRLLSDRFSAERPKGSFSTLEIQRTEQGDSAMYLCASSAGQVKGTGELFFGEGSRLTVL.

The chain employs TRBV29-1 and TRBJ2-3; weak D call: TRBD2 (6 bases). V was pared by 1 base and J by 0 bases, with 11 bases between. The germline gives CDR1 SQVTM, CDR2 ANQGSEA. The length of the CDR3 is 15 residues. CDR3 bases: TGCAGCGTTGAAGGTGGGGGGATCAGCACAGATACGCAGTATTTT. Its protein product is CSVEGGGISTDTQYF.

The chain carries TRBV2 and TRBJ1-4, with D possibly TRBD1 on 5 matching bases. The CDR3 sequence is 13 residues long. Between the trimmed V and J ends, which lost 10 bases and 6 bases, there was a span of 15 bases. The germline V gene encodes CDR1 SNHLY and CDR2 FYNNEI. The CDR3 region is CATRDGADEKLFF. The CDR3 DNA follows: TGTGCCACAAGGGACGGAGCGGATGAAAAACTGTTTTTT.

This chain links TRBV5-4 with TRBJ1-2; D might be TRBD1 (5 bases). V gave up 0 bases and J gave up 4 bases, with 13 bases separating them. The germline gives CDR1 SGHNT, CDR2 YYREEE (reference sequence). CDR3 size: 15 residues. The CDR3 DNA reads TGTGCCAGCAGCTTGGGTTGGGGGTTGAGCTATGGCTACACCTTC. Its protein is CASSLGWGLSYGYTF.

The CDR3 spells CASSSPWTGERSPLHF. CDR3 sequence (DNA): TGTGCCAGCAGCTCTCCGTGGACAGGGGAGAGGTCACCCCTCCACTTT. The chain links TRBV7-2 to TRBJ1-6; TRBD1 aligns across 9 bases. J lost 10 bases, V lost 4 bases, and 11 bases had no gene match. CDR3 length equals 16 residues. Germline values: CDR1 SGHTA, CDR2 FQGNSA.

Only a few counts were recorded for this clone. The V call is TRBV14, the J call TRBJ2-7; no reliable D call. Germline CDR1 SGHDN, CDR2 FVKESK. The CDR3 spans 14 residues. Trimming shortened V by 0 bases and J by 2 bases, and 8 bases separated the two germline ends. In nucleotides, the CDR3 is TGTGCCAGCAGCCAAGATCTCGGAGCCTACGAGCAGTACTTC. This sequence encodes CASSQDLGAYEQYF.

The count of this clone is one. This chain uses TRBV28 with TRBJ2-7; TRBD1 aligns across 7 bases. This CDR3 contains 15 residues. V trimming: 7 bases; J trimming: 0 bases; junction bases outside the gene matches: 9. In germline, CDR1 is MDHEN, CDR2 SYDVKM. CDR3 amino acids: CASTVGQTRSYEQYF. The CDR3 DNA follows: TGTGCCAGCACCGTGGGACAGACCCGCTCCTACGAGCAGTACTTC.

The rearrangement uses TRBV30 and TRBJ1-5; D is undetermined. The V gene's germline CDR1 is GTSNPN and CDR2 SVGIG (reference sequence). Trimming cost V 3 bases and J 1 base, with 7 bases left between them. This CDR3 is 13 amino acids long. CDR3: CAWSPTSNQPQHF. DNA of the CDR3: TGTGCCTGGAGCCCCACCAGCAATCAGCCCCAGCATTTT. Together with reference TRBV30 and TRBJ1-5, the CDR3 gives the full variable domain: SQTIHQWPATLVQPVGSPLSLECTVEGTSNPNLYWYRQAAGRGLQLLFYSVGIGQISSEVPQNLSASRPQDRQFILSSKKLLLSDSGFYLCAWSPTSNQPQHFGDGTRLSIL.

The rearrangement links TRBV6-1 to TRBJ1-5, with D maybe TRBD1 (5 bases). Germline loops: CDR1 MNHNS, CDR2 SASEGT. The V end lost 2 bases, the J end lost 7 bases, and 15 bases lay between the germline ends. This CDR3 comprises 15 residues. The CDR3: CASSEFLRDLQPQHF. In DNA, the CDR3 is TGTGCCAGCAGTGAATTCCTCAGGGACCTCCAGCCCCAGCATTTT.

The J gene is TRBJ2-3, the V gene TRBV25-1; D gene ambiguous. This CDR3 has 15 amino acids. The V gene lost 3 bases and the J gene lost 1 base, with 11 bases spanning the gap. CDR1 and CDR2 from the germline V gene are MGHDK and SYGVNS. CDR3 residues: CASSDHGRGTDTQYF. The CDR3 DNA reads TGTGCCAGCAGTGACCACGGACGGGGCACAGATACGCAGTATTTT.

This clone was found a few times. The chain joins TRBV20-1 to TRBJ1-1, with D unresolved. V gave up 6 bases and J gave up 4 bases, with 9 bases separating them. This CDR3 is built from 11 residues. Germline CDR1 and CDR2: DFQATT and SNEGSKA (reference sequence). The CDR3: CSADGSTEAFF. CDR3 nucleotide sequence: TGCAGTGCAGACGGGAGCACTGAAGCTTTCTTT.

This rearrangement joins TRBV7-6 to TRBJ1-1; D ambiguous. V lost 2 bases to trimming and J lost 4 bases, with 23 bases between them. The CDR3 has 18 residues. Per germline, CDR1 SGHVS and CDR2 FNYEAQ. CDR3 region: CASSLSSGAQLLGTEAFF. For the CDR3, the DNA is TGTGCCAGCAGCTTATCGTCTGGCGCCCAGCTCCTGGGCACTGAAGCTTTCTTT.

This clone showed up just a few times. The chain recombines TRBV19 with TRBJ1-6; 8 bases fit TRBD1. Trimming took 6 bases from V and 8 from J; bases not matched to a gene: 6. Germline assignment: CDR1 LNHDA and CDR2 SQIVND (reference sequence). CDR3 length: 14 amino acids. CDR3 sequence reads: CASRARGQDSPLHF. The CDR3 DNA sequence: TGTGCCAGTAGGGCCAGGGGGCAAGATTCACCCCTCCACTTT.

The chain links TRBV9 to TRBJ1-2, with D perhaps TRBD1 (6 bases). Germline-derived CDR1 and CDR2 are SGDLS and YYNGEE. CDR3 length: 14 amino acids. Trimming stripped 6 bases from V and 2 bases from J, with 14 bases between. This CDR3 reads CASTPHRGNYGYTF. DNA for the CDR3: TGTGCCAGCACCCCACATAGGGGGAACTATGGCTACACCTTC.

This chain links TRBV19 with TRBJ1-2, with D maybe TRBD1 (5 bases). CDR1 is LNHDA and CDR2 is SQIVND in the germline V gene (reference sequence). The CDR3 consists of 13 residues. The V end lost 7 bases, the J end lost 6 bases, and 15 bases lay between the germline ends. CDR3 loop: CASTPRGRNGYTF. The CDR3 region has the DNA TGTGCCAGTACCCCGCGGGGGAGGAATGGCTACACCTTC. The whole variable domain, remainder taken from reference TRBV19 and TRBJ1-2, is DGGITQSPKYLFRKEGQNVTLSCEQNLNHDAMYWYRQDPGQGLRLIYYSQIVNDFQKGDIAEGYSVSREKKESFPLTVTSAQKNPTAFYLCASTPRGRNGYTFGSGTRLTVV.

This chain joins TRBV30 and TRBJ1-1, with D maybe TRBD1 (5 bases). Germline CDR1 reads GTSNPN; CDR2 reads SVGIG (reference sequence). V dropped 2 bases and J dropped 2 bases, with 15 bases sitting between them. The CDR3 is 15 residues long. The CDR3: CAWSSKRGLNTEAFF. DNA of the CDR3: TGTGCCTGGAGTTCCAAGAGGGGCCTAAACACTGAAGCTTTCTTT.

The chain joins TRBV7-2 to TRBJ2-5; D gene uncertain. Germline CDR1 and CDR2: SGHTA and FQGNSA. CDR3 size: 15 residues. Trimming removed 1 base from V and 4 bases from J, with 13 bases in between. The CDR3 DNA is TGTGCCAGCAGCTTAGTAATAGGAATAAGAGAGACCCAGTACTTC. Translated: CASSLVIGIRETQYF.